These 3 T cell receptor beta chains share one sample of origin, sequenced in a study of blood T cell repertoires in COVID-19. Assay: immunoSEQ multiplex PCR; the TCRdb copy retains only in-frame clones and omits some. Counted here are hundreds of thousands of clones, 75% to 90% occurring once; the ten biggest clones make up 2.6%. The sample taken for sequencing was peripheral blood. The receptors shown here come from a woman aged 70 to 79 with active or convalescent COVID-19.

The rearrangement links TRBV29-1 to TRBJ2-3, with TRBD2 identical over 9 bases. The ends lost 6 bases at V and 0 bases at J; junction bases unmatched: 10. The CDR3 has 16 amino acids. Germline assignment: CDR1 SQVTM and CDR2 ANQGSEA. This chain's CDR3 is CSVTSSGIGSTDTQYF. Here the CDR3 DNA reads TGCAGCGTCACATCTAGCGGGATTGGGAGCACAGATACGCAGTATTTT.

The J gene is TRBJ2-1, the V gene TRBV7-2; 10 positions match TRBD2. Germline assignment: CDR1 SGHTA and CDR2 FQGNSA. The V and J ends lost 7 bases and 10 bases, in that order; junction bases with no gene match: 10. This CDR3 is 14 amino acids long. The CDR3 loop is CASTQRTSGDEQFF. In nucleotides, the CDR3 is TGTGCCAGCACTCAAAGGACTAGCGGCGACGAGCAGTTCTTC.

This clone has only a few counts. The chain is built from TRBV5-4 and TRBJ2-3; the match to TRBD2 covers 10 bases. CDR3 length: 15 residues. Per germline, CDR1 SGHNT and CDR2 YYREEE (reference sequence). J was trimmed by 3 bases and V by 2 bases; bases with no gene match: 3. The CDR3 nucleotides read TGTGCCAGCAGCTTCCCAGCGGGAGGGACAGATACGCAGTATTTT. This encodes CASSFPAGGTDTQYF.